These 22 T cell receptor beta chains were all obtained from the same sample, sequenced in a study of T-cell reconstitution after alpha-beta-depleted transplantation in children. The library targeted TCRbeta and was prepared with unique molecular identifiers. MiXCR, applied by TCRdb to the PCR reads, yields one record per CDR3 protein. The table includes about 980,000 distinct CDR3 sequences, about 29% detected once. The material sequenced was PBMCs, mostly from graft donor cells, taken 360 days after TCRalphabeta/CD19-depleted stem cell transplant. These receptors were taken from a boy younger than two who had a stem cell transplant for SCID, so the T cells may come from the graft donor.

This clonotype was counted only a few times. The chain couples TRBV5-1 to TRBJ1-1; TRBD1 matches 9 bases. The CDR3 has 12 residues. Germline lookup yields CDR1 SGHRS and CDR2 YFSETQ. With V trimmed by 3 bases and J by 11 bases, 5 bases remained unmatched. The CDR3 DNA reads as TGCGCCAGCAGCTCCGGGACAGGGAGTGCTTTCTTT. It encodes CASSSGTGSAFF.

The chain is built from TRBV2 and TRBJ1-2; unclear D gene. Looked up from germline, CDR1 is SNHLY and CDR2 is FYNNEI. The ends were cut back, 5 bases at V and 8 bases at J, with 6 bases in the middle. CDR3 length: 10 residues. CDR3 sequence reads: CASSPKGYTF. The CDR3 bases are TGTGCCAGCAGTCCCAAGGGCTACACCTTC.

The chain recombines TRBV7-3 with TRBJ2-2, with D hard to call. CDR1 is SGHTA, CDR2 FQGTGA, per germline. Trimming took 7 bases from V and 6 from J, leaving 15 bases between them. The CDR3 contains 14 residues. The CDR3, as DNA: TGTGCCAGCACCCAAAAGACGACCCCCGGGGAGCTGTTTTTT. Translating gives CASTQKTTPGELFF.

The chain recombines TRBV2 with TRBJ2-3, with D maybe TRBD1 (6 bases). This CDR3 comprises 13 residues. The V gene lost 11 bases and the J gene lost 10 bases, with 22 bases spanning the gap. Per the germline V gene, CDR1 is SNHLY and CDR2 is FYNNEI. The DNA for the CDR3 is TGTGCCTTCCTCCGCTGGGGGCATGGTTCGCAGTATTTT. The encoded protein is CAFLRWGHGSQYF.

This clonotype was counted at least ten times. V is TRBV2 and J is TRBJ1-2, with TRBD1 matching 7 bases. The germline gives CDR1 SNHLY, CDR2 FYNNEI. This CDR3 has 13 amino acids. The trim removed 5 bases at V and 4 bases at J, leaving 4 bases unmatched. The CDR3 DNA sequence: TGTGCCAGCAGTCCGACAGGGACCTATGGCTACACCTTC. Translated, it gives CASSPTGTYGYTF.

This clonotype was counted a few times. The chain joins TRBV9 to TRBJ2-3; no reliable D call. Trimming removed 3 bases at V and 2 bases at J, with 16 bases between. Looked up from germline, CDR1 is SGDLS and CDR2 is YYNGEE. This CDR3 region has 16 residues. The CDR3, as DNA: TGTGCCAGCAGCGGAACAGCACGACTTAACACAGATACGCAGTATTTT. Amino acid sequence: CASSGTARLNTDTQYF.

This clonotype has a count of ten or more. The V call is TRBV27, the J call TRBJ2-2; possible D gene TRBD1, 5 bases. The CDR3 spans 17 residues. The ends were cut back, 2 bases at V and 2 bases at J, with 15 bases in the middle. CDR1 and CDR2 from the germline V gene are MNHEY and SMNVEV (reference sequence). The CDR3 reads CASSLKGSLLNTGELFF. CDR3 bases: TGTGCCAGCAGTTTAAAGGGGTCGCTTTTAAACACCGGGGAGCTGTTTTTT.

J is TRBJ2-7 and V is TRBV2, with D uncertain. Trimming shortened V by 2 bases and J by 3 bases, and 8 bases separated the two germline ends. In germline, CDR1 is SNHLY, CDR2 FYNNEI. This CDR3 comprises 13 residues. CDR3 residues: CASSETTYYEQYF. As DNA, the CDR3 is TGTGCCAGCAGTGAAACTACGTACTACGAGCAGTACTTC.

The chain has TRBV29-1 and TRBJ2-7, with D maybe TRBD2 (6 bases). This CDR3 is built from 14 residues. Germline assignment: CDR1 SQVTM and CDR2 ANQGSEA. Trimming removed 6 bases at V and 5 bases at J, with 20 bases between. The CDR3 here is CSVSGTLGRDEQYF. The CDR3 nucleotides are TGCAGCGTGTCCGGGACTCTCGGCAGGGACGAGCAGTACTTC.

This chain uses TRBV2 with TRBJ2-2, with 11 bases identical to TRBD2. Trimming took 7 bases from V and 2 from J; bases not matched to a gene: 6. Germline assignment: CDR1 SNHLY and CDR2 FYNNEI. This CDR3 has 16 residues. CDR3 sequence reads: CASIRLAGGNTGELFF. In DNA form, the CDR3 reads TGTGCCAGCATTCGGCTAGCGGGGGGAAACACCGGGGAGCTGTTTTTT.

The chain recombines TRBV10-2 with TRBJ2-4; weak D call: TRBD1 (6 bases). The CDR3 has 17 residues. V dropped 5 bases and J dropped 8 bases, with 25 bases sitting between them. Germline V lookup: CDR1 WSHSY, CDR2 SAAADI. The CDR3 coding sequence is TGCGCCAGCAGTTTACAGGGTGCCCCTTACATCGGAGACATTCAGTACTTC. As protein: CASSLQGAPYIGDIQYF.

J is TRBJ2-3 and V is TRBV15; no reliable D call. CDR1 and CDR2 from the germline V gene are LNHNV and YYDKDF (reference sequence). V shed 0 bases and J shed 4 bases, with 11 bases lying between them. The CDR3 totals 15 residues. The CDR3 nucleotides read TGTGCCACCAGCAGAGATCCCACAGCCTCAGATACGCAGTATTTT. This encodes CATSRDPTASDTQYF.

V is TRBV10-3 and J is TRBJ2-3, with a possible D match to TRBD1 (5 bases). Germline V gene data show CDR1 as ENHRY and CDR2 as SYGVKD. V was trimmed by 6 bases and J by 2 bases, leaving 9 bases between them. The CDR3 contains 13 residues. CDR3 sequence reads: CAIRARATDTQYF. The CDR3 DNA follows: TGTGCCATCAGGGCCAGGGCCACAGATACGCAGTATTTT.

V and J are TRBV12-3 or TRBV12-4 and TRBJ1-1, with D unresolved. The CDR3 spans 15 residues. The V gene lost 2 bases and the J gene lost 0 bases, with 10 bases spanning the gap. CDR3 loop: CASSLNGRLNTEAFF. The DNA for the CDR3 is TGTGCCAGCAGTTTAAACGGACGTTTGAACACTGAAGCTTTCTTT.

The chain is built from TRBV20-1 and TRBJ2-1; 8 nucleotides agree with TRBD2. Germline loops: CDR1 DFQATT, CDR2 SNEGSKA (reference sequence). CDR3 size: 16 residues. Germline trimming cut 0 bases from V and 6 bases from J; bases unmatched to any gene: 10. For the CDR3, the DNA is TGCAGTGCTAGAGATCGCAACATAGCGGGGACCAATGAGCAGTTCTTC. Translating gives CSARDRNIAGTNEQFF.

This clonotype was seen only a few times. This chain connects TRBV18 to TRBJ2-7; no clear D. The ends were cut back, 0 bases at V and 2 bases at J, with 11 bases in the middle. CDR1 KGHSH and CDR2 LQKENI come from the germline V gene. CDR3 size: 15 residues. The CDR3 DNA reads as TGTGCCAGCTCACCACCGATGGCCGTAGCCTACGAGCAGTACTTC. This gives the protein CASSPPMAVAYEQYF. The full variable domain, its missing parts supplied by reference TRBV18 and TRBJ2-7, is NAGVMQNPRHLVRRRGQEARLRCSPMKGHSHVYWYRQLPEEGLKFMVYLQKENIIDESGMPKERFSAEFPKEGPSILRIQQVVRGDSAAYFCASSPPMAVAYEQYFGPGTRLTVT.

This clonotype was detected only a few times. This chain connects TRBV12-3 or TRBV12-4 to TRBJ2-1; D remains ambiguous. This CDR3 is built from 10 residues. Between the trimmed V and J ends, which lost 2 bases and 9 bases, there was a span of 2 bases. DNA for the CDR3: TGTGCCAGCAGTTTATTTGAGCAGTTCTTC. As protein: CASSLFEQFF.

This chain uses TRBV7-2 with TRBJ1-1; the D gene is possibly TRBD1 (5 bases). The CDR3 has 16 amino acids. CDR1 SGHTA and CDR2 FQGNSA come from the germline V gene. V was cut by 3 bases and J by 4 bases, with 18 bases left in between. The DNA for the CDR3 is TGTGCCAGCAGCTTGTTGGGACCCCCTTCCGGCACTGAAGCTTTCTTT. Amino acids: CASSLLGPPSGTEAFF.

This clonotype was seen only a few times. DNA of the CDR3: TGCGCCAGCAGCTTGGAGCGGGGGGGCTGGGGTGAGCAGTTCTTC. Its translation: CASSLERGGWGEQFF. The rearrangement links TRBV5-1 to TRBJ2-1; 10 bases align to TRBD2. CDR1 and CDR2 (germline): SGHRS, YFSETQ. Trimming at V came to 0 bases and at J to 9 bases, leaving 6 bases not matched to a gene. There are 15 residues in the CDR3. Complete variable domain (other parts from reference TRBV5-1 and TRBJ2-1): KAGVTQTPRYLIKTRGQQVTLSCSPISGHRSVSWYQQTPGQGLQFLFEYFSETQRNKGNFPGRFSGRQFSNSRSEMNVSTLELGDSALYLCASSLERGGWGEQFFGPGTRLTVL.

In this sample, this clonotype turned up a few times. The chain has TRBV7-9 and TRBJ1-2, with 8 positions matching TRBD1. The CDR3 sequence is 14 residues long. CDR1 and CDR2 (germline): SEHNR, FQNEAQ (reference sequence). The trim removed 2 bases at V and 3 bases at J, leaving 2 bases unmatched. The CDR3 region is CASSLIQGDYGYTF. CDR3 in DNA: TGTGCCAGCAGCTTAATACAGGGGGACTATGGCTACACCTTC.

J is TRBJ2-1 and V is TRBV10-3; D remains unclear. The CDR3 totals 20 residues. The V gene's germline CDR1 is ENHRY and CDR2 SYGVKD. V was cut by 0 bases and J by 5 bases, with 26 bases left in between. This CDR3 is CAISESKGIVTPQKHNEQFF. The CDR3 DNA reads as TGTGCCATCAGTGAGTCGAAAGGGATTGTGACCCCCCAGAAACACAATGAGCAGTTCTTC.

The chain has TRBV6-5 and TRBJ1-6; possibly TRBD1 for D (5 bases). Trimming took off 0 bases at V and 5 bases at J, with 11 bases between the two ends. This CDR3 has 16 amino acids. The V gene's germline CDR1 is MNHEY and CDR2 SVGAGI. Here the CDR3 reads CASSYSRDVNNSPLHF. The CDR3 DNA reads as TGTGCCAGCAGTTACTCCCGGGACGTTAATAATTCACCCCTCCACTTT.